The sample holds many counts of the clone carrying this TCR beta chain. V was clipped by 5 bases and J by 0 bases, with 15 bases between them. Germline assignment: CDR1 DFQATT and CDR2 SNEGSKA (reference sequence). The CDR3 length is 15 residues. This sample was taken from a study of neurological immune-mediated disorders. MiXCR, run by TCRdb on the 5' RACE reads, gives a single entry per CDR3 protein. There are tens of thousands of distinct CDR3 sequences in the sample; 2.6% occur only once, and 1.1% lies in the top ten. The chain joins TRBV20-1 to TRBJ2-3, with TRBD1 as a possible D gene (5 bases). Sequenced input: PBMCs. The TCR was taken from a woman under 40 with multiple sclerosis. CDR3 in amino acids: CSAGDSGSSTDTQYF. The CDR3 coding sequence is TGCAGTGCTGGCGACTCAGGGTCCAGCACAGATACGCAGTATTTT.